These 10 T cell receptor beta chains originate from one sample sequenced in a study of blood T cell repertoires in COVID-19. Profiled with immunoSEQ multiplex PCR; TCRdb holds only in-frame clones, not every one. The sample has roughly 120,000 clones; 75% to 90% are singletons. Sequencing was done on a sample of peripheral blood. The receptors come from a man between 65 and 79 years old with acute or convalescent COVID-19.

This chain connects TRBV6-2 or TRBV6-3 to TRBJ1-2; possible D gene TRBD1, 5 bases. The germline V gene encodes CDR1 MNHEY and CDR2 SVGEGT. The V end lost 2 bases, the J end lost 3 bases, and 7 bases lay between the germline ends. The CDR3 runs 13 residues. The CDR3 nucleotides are TGTGCCAGCAGTTACACGGGGGACTATGGCTACACCTTC. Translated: CASSYTGDYGYTF.

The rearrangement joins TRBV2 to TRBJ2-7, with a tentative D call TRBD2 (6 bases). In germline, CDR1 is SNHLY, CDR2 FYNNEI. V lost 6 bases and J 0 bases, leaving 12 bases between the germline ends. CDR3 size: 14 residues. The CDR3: CASSDRDFSYEQYF. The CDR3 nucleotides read TGTGCCAGCAGCGACCGGGACTTCTCCTACGAGCAGTACTTC.

The CDR3 here is CASRTGATPYEQYF. The CDR3 nucleotides read TGTGCCAGCAGGACAGGGGCAACCCCCTACGAGCAGTACTTC. The chain couples TRBV6-5 to TRBJ2-7; 8 bases are shared with TRBD1. Per germline, CDR1 MNHEY and CDR2 SVGAGI. The CDR3 has 14 residues. The V and J ends lost 6 bases and 2 bases, in that order; junction bases with no gene match: 6.

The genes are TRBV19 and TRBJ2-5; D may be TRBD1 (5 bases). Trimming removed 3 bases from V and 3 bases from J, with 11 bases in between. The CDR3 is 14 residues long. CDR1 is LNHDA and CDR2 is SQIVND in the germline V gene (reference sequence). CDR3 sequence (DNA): TGTGCCAGTAGTATCGCGTCAGGGAAAGAGACCCAGTACTTC. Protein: CASSIASGKETQYF. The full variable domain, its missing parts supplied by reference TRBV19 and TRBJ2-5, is DGGITQSPKYLFRKEGQNVTLSCEQNLNHDAMYWYRQDPGQGLRLIYYSQIVNDFQKGDIAEGYSVSREKKESFPLTVTSAQKNPTAFYLCASSIASGKETQYFGPGTRLLVL.

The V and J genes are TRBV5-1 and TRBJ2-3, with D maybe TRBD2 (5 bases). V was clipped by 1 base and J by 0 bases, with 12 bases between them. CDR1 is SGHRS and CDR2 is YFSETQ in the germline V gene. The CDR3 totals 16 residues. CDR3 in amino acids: CASSLTDSSSTDTQYF. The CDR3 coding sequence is TGCGCCAGCAGCTTGACAGACTCTAGCAGCACAGATACGCAGTATTTT.

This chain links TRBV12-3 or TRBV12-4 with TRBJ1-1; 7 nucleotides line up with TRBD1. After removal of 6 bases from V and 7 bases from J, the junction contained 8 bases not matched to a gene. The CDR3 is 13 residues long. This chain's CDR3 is CASRSNGQVEAFF. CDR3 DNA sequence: TGTGCCAGCAGATCAAACGGACAGGTTGAAGCTTTCTTT.

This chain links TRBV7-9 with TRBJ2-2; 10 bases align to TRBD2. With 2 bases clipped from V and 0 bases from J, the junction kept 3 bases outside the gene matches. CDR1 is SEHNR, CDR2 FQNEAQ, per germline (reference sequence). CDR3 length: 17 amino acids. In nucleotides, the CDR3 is TGTGCCAGCAGCTTACGGACTAGCGGAGCGAACACCGGGGAGCTGTTTTTT. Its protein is CASSLRTSGANTGELFF.

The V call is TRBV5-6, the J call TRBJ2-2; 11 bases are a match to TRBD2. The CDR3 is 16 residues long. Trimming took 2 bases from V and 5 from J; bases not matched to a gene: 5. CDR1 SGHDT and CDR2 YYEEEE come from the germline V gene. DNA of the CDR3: TGTGCCAGCAGCTTCTATAGCGGGAGGGCTACCGGGGAGCTGTTTTTT. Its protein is CASSFYSGRATGELFF.

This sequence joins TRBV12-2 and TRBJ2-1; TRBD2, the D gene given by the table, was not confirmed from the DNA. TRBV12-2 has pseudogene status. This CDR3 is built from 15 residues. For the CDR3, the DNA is TGTGCAAGTCGCTTTAGCCCCGGGAAGCCAAATGAGCAGTTCTTC. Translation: CASRFSPGKPNEQFF.

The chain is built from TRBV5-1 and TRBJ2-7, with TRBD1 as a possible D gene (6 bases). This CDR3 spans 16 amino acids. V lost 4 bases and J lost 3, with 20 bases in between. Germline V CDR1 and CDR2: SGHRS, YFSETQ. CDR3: CASSLGGWRRNYEQYF. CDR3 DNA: TGCGCCAGCAGCCTTGGGGGCTGGCGAAGAAACTACGAGCAGTACTTC.